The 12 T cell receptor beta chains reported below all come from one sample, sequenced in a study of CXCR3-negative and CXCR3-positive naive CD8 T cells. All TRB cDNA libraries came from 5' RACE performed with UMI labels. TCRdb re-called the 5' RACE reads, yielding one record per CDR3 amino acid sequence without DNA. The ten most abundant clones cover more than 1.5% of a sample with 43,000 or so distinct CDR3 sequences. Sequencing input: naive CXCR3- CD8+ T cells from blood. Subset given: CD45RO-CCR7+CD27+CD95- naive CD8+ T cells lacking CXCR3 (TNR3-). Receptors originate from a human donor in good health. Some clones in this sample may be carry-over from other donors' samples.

The CDR3: CASNRKDEQFF. The V call is TRBV4-1, the J call TRBJ2-1. The germline V gene has CDR1 MGHRA and CDR2 YSYEKL. The length of the CDR3 is 11 residues.

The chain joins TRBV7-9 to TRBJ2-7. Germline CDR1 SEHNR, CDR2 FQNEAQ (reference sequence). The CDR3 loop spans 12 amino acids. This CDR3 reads CASSSPTYEQYF.

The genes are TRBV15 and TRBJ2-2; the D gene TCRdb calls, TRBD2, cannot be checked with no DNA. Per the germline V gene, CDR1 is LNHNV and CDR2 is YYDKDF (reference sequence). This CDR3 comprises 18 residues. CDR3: CATSRGFGQGPSTGELFF. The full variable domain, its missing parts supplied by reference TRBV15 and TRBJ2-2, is DAMVIQNPRYQVTQFGKPVTLSCSQTLNHNVMYWYQQKSSQAPKLLFHYYDKDFNNEADTPDNFQSRRPNTSFCFLDIRSPGLGDTAMYLCATSRGFGQGPSTGELFFGEGSRLTVL.

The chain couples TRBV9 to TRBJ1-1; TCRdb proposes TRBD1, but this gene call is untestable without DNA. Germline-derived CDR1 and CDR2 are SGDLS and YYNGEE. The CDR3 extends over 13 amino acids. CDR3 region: CASSSQDLTEAFF.

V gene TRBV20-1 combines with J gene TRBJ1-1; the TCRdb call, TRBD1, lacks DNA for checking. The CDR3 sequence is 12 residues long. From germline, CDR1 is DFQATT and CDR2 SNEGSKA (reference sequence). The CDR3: CSAQEVNTEAFF.

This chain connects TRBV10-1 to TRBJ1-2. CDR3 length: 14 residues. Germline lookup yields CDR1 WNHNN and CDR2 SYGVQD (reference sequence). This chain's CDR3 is CASSVISWGYGYTF.

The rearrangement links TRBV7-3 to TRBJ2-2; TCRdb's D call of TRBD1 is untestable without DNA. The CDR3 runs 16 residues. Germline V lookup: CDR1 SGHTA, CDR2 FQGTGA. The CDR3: CASSLTGGGSTGELFF.

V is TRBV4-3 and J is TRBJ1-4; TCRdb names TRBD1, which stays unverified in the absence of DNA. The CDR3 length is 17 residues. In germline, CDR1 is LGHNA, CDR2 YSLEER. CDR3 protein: CASSQDGQGASSEKLFF.

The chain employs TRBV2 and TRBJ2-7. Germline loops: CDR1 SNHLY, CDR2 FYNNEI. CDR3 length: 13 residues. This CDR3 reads CASSEEVSYEQYF.

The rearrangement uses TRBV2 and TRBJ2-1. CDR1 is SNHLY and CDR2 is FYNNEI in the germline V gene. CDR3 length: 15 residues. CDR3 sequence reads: CASSRTTLTYNEQFF.

CDR3 region: CASSQGLSITDTQYF. V gene TRBV3-1 combines with J gene TRBJ2-3; the TRBD2 assignment by TCRdb is unverifiable without DNA. The CDR3 has 15 residues. Looked up from germline, CDR1 is LGHDT and CDR2 is YNNKEL (reference sequence).

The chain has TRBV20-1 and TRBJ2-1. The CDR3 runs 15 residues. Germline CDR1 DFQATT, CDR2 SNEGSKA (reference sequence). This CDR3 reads CSASDGGSSYNEQFF.